This TCR beta chain was observed in a study of blood T cells in healthy people across ages. Trimming at V came to 6 bases and at J to 7 bases, leaving 10 bases not matched to a gene. The CDR3 covers 16 residues. Per the germline V gene, CDR1 is MDHEN and CDR2 is SYDVKM. It was with a sample-barcoded 5' primer and a J-beta primer mix that a second PCR of about 6 to 12 cycles was run. TCRdb re-analysed the 5' RACE reads in MiXCR, keeping a single row per CDR3 protein. The table shows about 1.8 million distinct CDR3 sequences, with 49% occurring only once. The receptor comes from a woman between 35 and 50 years old in good health. V is TRBV28 and J is TRBJ2-3; 13 nucleotides match TRBD2. The sequencing input was blood. CDR3 DNA sequence: TGTGCCAGCAGAGGAGGGACTAGCGGGGCTCTGTATACGCAGTATTTT. Translating it yields CASRGGTSGALYTQYF.